These T cell receptor beta chains were read from a single sample in a study of T cells after yellow fever vaccination. TCRdb ran MiXCR on the 5' RACE reads and lists one entry per CDR3 protein. The data show about 130,000 distinct CDR3 sequences, with 8.9% seen just once and less than 40% held by the top ten. The material was CD8+ T cells sorted from PBMCs, obtained on the day of the yellow fever booster vaccination. These receptors all come from a man aged 18 to 29 who received the YFV17D yellow fever vaccine. Both conserved end residues are part of each CDR3. D genes are given only for firm matches. Some rows mark clone size as missing; the rest say once, few, many or name a class of expanded clone.

clone size: many
D gene: TRBD1
J gene: TRBJ2-2
V gene: TRBV4-3
CDR3 DNA: TGCGCCAGCAGCCAAGAGGGACAGGGGGCTCTGGCCGGGGAGCTGTTTTTT
CDR3 protein: CASSQEGQGALAGELFF

clone size: few
D gene: .
J gene: TRBJ1-1
V gene: TRBV7-3
CDR3 DNA: TGTGCCAGCAGCTTATTCAGAGGTGGTAACACTGAAGCTTTCTTT
CDR3 protein: CASSLFRGGNTEAFF

clone size: .
D gene: .
J gene: TRBJ1-5
V gene: TRBV3-2
CDR3 DNA: TGTGCCAGCAGCGAACAGGGGATCGATCAGCCCCAGCATTTT
CDR3 protein: CASSEQGIDQPQHF

clone size: .
D gene: .
J gene: TRBJ1-4
V gene: TRBV5-4
CDR3 DNA: TGTGCCAGCAGTAGTGCTATCGGGGGTTATGAAAAACTGTTTTTT
CDR3 protein: CASSSAIGGYEKLFF

clone size: many
D gene: .
J gene: TRBJ2-5
V gene: TRBV20-1
CDR3 DNA: TGCAGTGCTAGAGATCGGAACTGGGGGGACCAAGAGACCCAGTACTTC
CDR3 protein: CSARDRNWGDQETQYF

clone size: few
D gene: TRBD1
J gene: TRBJ2-3
V gene: TRBV5-1
CDR3 DNA: TGCGCCAGCAGCTTGTGGGGACAGGGGGATGGCACAGATACGCAGTATTTT
CDR3 protein: CASSLWGQGDGTDTQYF

clone size: few
D gene: .
J gene: TRBJ2-5
V gene: TRBV6-5
CDR3 DNA: TGTGCCAGCAGTTACGAGTATGCCCGAGAGACCCAGTACTTC
CDR3 protein: CASSYEYARETQYF

clone size: many
D gene: .
J gene: TRBJ1-4
V gene: TRBV20-1
CDR3 DNA: TGCAGTGCTAGTGCGGGGGATGAAAAACTGTTTTTT
CDR3 protein: CSASAGDEKLFF

clone size: few
D gene: .
J gene: TRBJ2-1
V gene: TRBV20-1
CDR3 DNA: TGCAGTGCCCCTTCAGACGGGAGCTCCTACAATGAGCAGTTCTTC
CDR3 protein: CSAPSDGSSYNEQFF

clone size: .
D gene: .
J gene: TRBJ2-3
V gene: TRBV6-5
CDR3 DNA: TGTGCCAGCAGTTACTCGTTCCGGAGTAGCACAGATACGCAGTATTTT
CDR3 protein: CASSYSFRSSTDTQYF

clone size: .
D gene: TRBD2
J gene: TRBJ2-3
V gene: TRBV7-2
CDR3 DNA: TGTGCCATTACGGGGGGAGATACGCAGTATTTT
CDR3 protein: CAITGGDTQYF

clone size: .
D gene: .
J gene: TRBJ1-1
V gene: TRBV4-1
CDR3 DNA: TGCGCCAGCAGCCAGTTACAGCAGAACACTGAAGCTTTCTTT
CDR3 protein: CASSQLQQNTEAFF

clone size: many
D gene: TRBD2
J gene: TRBJ2-7
V gene: TRBV18
CDR3 DNA: TGCGCCAGCAGCCCCACGGGGGGCTACGAGCAGTACTTC
CDR3 protein: CASSPTGGYEQYF

clone size: .
D gene: .
J gene: TRBJ2-1
V gene: TRBV10-3
CDR3 DNA: TGTGCCATCTCCTGGGGGGGGGACAGCTCCTACAATGAGCAGTTCTTC
CDR3 protein: CAISWGGDSSYNEQFF

clone size: few
D gene: .
J gene: TRBJ2-1
V gene: TRBV12-3/TRBV12-4
CDR3 DNA: TGTGCCAGCAGGCCCAAACCTGAATCCGGCAATGAGCAGTTCTTC
CDR3 protein: CASRPKPESGNEQFF

clone size: .
D gene: .
J gene: TRBJ1-2
V gene: TRBV5-1
CDR3 DNA: TGCGCCAGCAGCTTGAGGAGGGGAGAGCAGGCCAACTATGGCTACACCTTC
CDR3 protein: CASSLRRGEQANYGYTF

clone size: few
D gene: .
J gene: TRBJ1-1
V gene: TRBV6-2/TRBV6-3
CDR3 DNA: TGTGCCAGCAGTTACCAGAGGGGGAACACTGAAGCTTTCTTT
CDR3 protein: CASSYQRGNTEAFF

clone size: many
D gene: TRBD2
J gene: TRBJ2-1
V gene: TRBV7-6
CDR3 DNA: TGTGCCAGCAGCTACACCGTAGGGACTAGCGGGAGAACATACAATGAGCAGTTCTTC
CDR3 protein: CASSYTVGTSGRTYNEQFF

clone size: .
D gene: .
J gene: TRBJ2-1
V gene: TRBV21-1
CDR3 DNA: TGTGCCAGCAGTACTACCCGGGACGGAACTCCTCCTGAGCAGTTCTTC
CDR3 protein: CASSTTRDGTPPEQFF

clone size: .
D gene: TRBD1
J gene: TRBJ1-1
V gene: TRBV4-1
CDR3 DNA: TGCGCCAGCAGCCAAGAGTGGTCCAATGGGGGACAGAAAGCTTTCTTT
CDR3 protein: CASSQEWSNGGQKAFF

clone size: .
D gene: .
J gene: TRBJ1-1
V gene: TRBV4-1
CDR3 DNA: TGCGCCAGCAGCCAAGATAAGGGGGGCGGCACTGAAGCTTTCTTT
CDR3 protein: CASSQDKGGGTEAFF

clone size: few
D gene: TRBD1
J gene: TRBJ1-1
V gene: TRBV7-9
CDR3 DNA: TGTGCCAGCAGCTTATGGGACAGGGGTATGAACACTGAAGCTTTCTTT
CDR3 protein: CASSLWDRGMNTEAFF

clone size: few
D gene: TRBD1
J gene: TRBJ2-3
V gene: TRBV7-6
CDR3 DNA: TGTGCCAGCAGCTTAGAAGGGACAGCCGGGGGCACAGATACGCAGTATTTT
CDR3 protein: CASSLEGTAGGTDTQYF

clone size: .
D gene: .
J gene: TRBJ2-5
V gene: TRBV7-9
CDR3 DNA: TGTGCCAGCAGCTTCCCCAGTCGGGGCCACCAAGAGACCCAGTACTTC
CDR3 protein: CASSFPSRGHQETQYF

clone size: many
D gene: TRBD1
J gene: TRBJ2-1
V gene: TRBV4-3
CDR3 DNA: TGCGCCAGCAGCCACTCCTTCCCGGGACAGGGCGTCAATGAGCAGTTCTTC
CDR3 protein: CASSHSFPGQGVNEQFF

clone size: many
D gene: .
J gene: TRBJ2-5
V gene: TRBV15
CDR3 DNA: TGTGCCACCAGCAGAGATGGGGGGCTCCAAGAGACCCAGTACTTC
CDR3 protein: CATSRDGGLQETQYF

clone size: many
D gene: .
J gene: TRBJ2-1
V gene: TRBV18
CDR3 DNA: TGTGCCAGCTCAGCGGGCTCCTACAATGAGCAGTTCTTC
CDR3 protein: CASSAGSYNEQFF

clone size: few
D gene: TRBD1
J gene: TRBJ1-1
V gene: TRBV4-1
CDR3 DNA: TGCGCCAGCAGCCGAACAGGGGACACTGAAGCTTTCTTT
CDR3 protein: CASSRTGDTEAFF

clone size: few
D gene: .
J gene: TRBJ2-7
V gene: TRBV27
CDR3 DNA: TGTGCCAGCAGATCCTCGGGGAATGTCAACTACGAGCAGTACTTC
CDR3 protein: CASRSSGNVNYEQYF

clone size: .
D gene: .
J gene: TRBJ1-1
V gene: TRBV5-5
CDR3 DNA: TGTGCCAGCAGCTTTCAAGGGTTAGGCACTGAAGCTTTCTTT
CDR3 protein: CASSFQGLGTEAFF